Following are 5 T cell receptor beta chains from one sample sequenced in a study of persistence of HIV-infected CD4 T cells. Their recognized antigens are unknown. This was the immunoSEQ version 4 assay in survey mode. Sequenced by immunoSEQ multiplex PCR; TCRdb stores in-frame clones only, minus some. The sample consists of 64,000 or so clones, roughly 75% of them appearing once. The stimulus was an HIV-1 Gag 15-mer peptide pool, 1 ug/peptide/mL. CD40L/CD69 double-negative CD45RO-high memory CD4+ T cells were collected. Specimen: CD4+ T cells sorted from PBMCs after approximately 18-hour stimulation, collected from a patient who received antiretroviral therapy. The source is an adult man with HIV who was CMV-seropositive.

J is TRBJ1-5 and V is TRBV10-3; 8 bases align to TRBD1. The CDR3 length is 15 residues. Trimming took 4 bases from V and 4 from J; bases not matched to a gene: 6. Germline V gene data show CDR1 as ENHRY and CDR2 as SYGVKD. In DNA form, the CDR3 reads TGTGCCATCAGTGCGGACAGGGCGGGTAATCAGCCCCAGCATTTT. Protein: CAISADRAGNQPQHF.

The chain is built from TRBV5-1 and TRBJ2-5; 8 nucleotides agree with TRBD1. This CDR3 contains 13 residues. CDR1 and CDR2 (germline): SGHRS, YFSETQ. Trimming took 9 bases from V and 4 from J; bases not matched to a gene: 8. The CDR3 bases are TGCGCCACCGGACAGGGAGCCCGAGAGACCCAGTACTTC. Protein product: CATGQGARETQYF.

This sequence joins TRBV2 and TRBJ1-6; a possible D gene is TRBD1 (6 bases). There are 13 residues in the CDR3. Between the trimmed V and J ends, which lost 8 bases and 7 bases, there was a span of 12 bases. Germline-derived CDR1 and CDR2 are SNHLY and FYNNEI. The CDR3 coding sequence is TGTGCCAGCGGGGGGGCGTTCAATTCACCCCTCCACTTT. Translating it yields CASGGAFNSPLHF.

This clone was counted only a few times. The rearrangement links TRBV28 to TRBJ1-6, with no clear D. Between the trimmed V and J ends, which lost 5 bases and 9 bases, there was a span of 14 bases. The CDR3 is 14 amino acids. Germline V CDR1 and CDR2: MDHEN, SYDVKM. The CDR3 protein is CASSAARVGSPLHF. CDR3 sequence (DNA): TGTGCCAGCAGTGCCGCAAGGGTGGGTTCACCCCTCCACTTT.

Note on this clone: Different DNA sequences within this sample yield the same CDR3. The chain links TRBV5-1 to TRBJ1-1; D remains ambiguous. Germline CDR1 is SGHRS and CDR2 is YFSETQ. The V end was cut by 0 bases, the J end by 0 bases, with 3 bases between. The CDR3 is made up of 13 amino acids. The CDR3 reads CASSLEVNTEAFF. The CDR3 DNA reads TGCGCCAGCAGCTTGGAAGTGAACACTGAAGCTTTCTTT.